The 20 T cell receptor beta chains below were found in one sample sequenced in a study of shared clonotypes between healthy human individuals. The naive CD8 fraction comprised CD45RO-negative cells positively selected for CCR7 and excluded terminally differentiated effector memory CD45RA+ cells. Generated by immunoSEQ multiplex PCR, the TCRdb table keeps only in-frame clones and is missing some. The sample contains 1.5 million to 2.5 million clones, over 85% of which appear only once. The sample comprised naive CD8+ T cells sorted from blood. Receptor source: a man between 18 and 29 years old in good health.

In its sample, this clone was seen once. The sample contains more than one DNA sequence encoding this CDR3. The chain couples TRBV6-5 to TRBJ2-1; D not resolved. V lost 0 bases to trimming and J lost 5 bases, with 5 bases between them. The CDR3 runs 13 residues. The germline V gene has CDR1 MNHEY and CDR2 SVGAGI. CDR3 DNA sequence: TGTGCCAGCAGTTACTCAGAGGACAATGAGCAGTTCTTC. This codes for CASSYSEDNEQFF.

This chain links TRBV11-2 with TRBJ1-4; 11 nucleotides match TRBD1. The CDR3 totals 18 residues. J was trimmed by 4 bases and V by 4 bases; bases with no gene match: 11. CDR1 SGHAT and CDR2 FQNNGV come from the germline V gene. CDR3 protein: CASSSPVGQGAINEKLFF. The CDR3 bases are TGTGCCAGCAGCTCCCCCGTCGGACAGGGGGCTATTAATGAAAAACTGTTTTTT.

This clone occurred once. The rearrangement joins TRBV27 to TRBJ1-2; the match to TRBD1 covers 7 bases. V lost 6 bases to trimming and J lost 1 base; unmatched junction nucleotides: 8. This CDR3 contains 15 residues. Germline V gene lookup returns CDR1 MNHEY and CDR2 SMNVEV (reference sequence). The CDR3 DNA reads TGTGCCAGCAGCCCCGTCACAGGGGTTAACTATGGCTACACCTTC. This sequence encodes CASSPVTGVNYGYTF.

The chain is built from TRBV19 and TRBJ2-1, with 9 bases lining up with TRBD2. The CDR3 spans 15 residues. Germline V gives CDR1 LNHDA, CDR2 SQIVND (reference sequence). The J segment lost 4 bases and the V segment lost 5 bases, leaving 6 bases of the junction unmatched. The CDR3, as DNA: TGTGCCAGTAGTCAAATAGCGGGAGTATACAATGAGCAGTTCTTC. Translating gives CASSQIAGVYNEQFF.

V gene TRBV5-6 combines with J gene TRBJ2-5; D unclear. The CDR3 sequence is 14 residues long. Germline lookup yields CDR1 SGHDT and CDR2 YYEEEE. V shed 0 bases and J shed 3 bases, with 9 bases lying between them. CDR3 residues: CASSLEPEEETQYF. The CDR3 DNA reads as TGTGCCAGCAGCTTGGAACCCGAGGAAGAGACCCAGTACTTC.

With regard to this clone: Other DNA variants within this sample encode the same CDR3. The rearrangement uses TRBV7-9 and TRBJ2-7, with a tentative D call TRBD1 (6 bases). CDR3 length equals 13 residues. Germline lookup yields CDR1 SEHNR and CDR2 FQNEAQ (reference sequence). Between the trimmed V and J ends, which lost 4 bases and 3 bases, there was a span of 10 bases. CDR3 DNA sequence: TGTGCCAGCAGCTCCAGGGACAACTACGAGCAGTACTTC. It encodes CASSSRDNYEQYF.

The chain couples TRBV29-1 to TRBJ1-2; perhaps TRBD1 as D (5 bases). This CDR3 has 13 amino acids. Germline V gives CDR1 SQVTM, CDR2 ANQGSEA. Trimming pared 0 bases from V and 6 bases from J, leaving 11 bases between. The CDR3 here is CSVEDHWTHGYTF. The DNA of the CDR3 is TGCAGCGTTGAAGATCACTGGACACATGGCTACACCTTC.

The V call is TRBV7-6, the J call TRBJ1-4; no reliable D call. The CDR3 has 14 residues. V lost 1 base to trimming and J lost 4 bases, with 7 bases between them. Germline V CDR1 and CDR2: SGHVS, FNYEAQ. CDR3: CASSLGTDNEKLFF. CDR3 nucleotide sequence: TGTGCCAGCAGCTTAGGGACGGATAATGAAAAACTGTTTTTT.

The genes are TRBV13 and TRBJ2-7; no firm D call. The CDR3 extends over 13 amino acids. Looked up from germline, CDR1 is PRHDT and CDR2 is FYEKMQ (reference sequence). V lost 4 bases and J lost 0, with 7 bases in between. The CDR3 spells CASSSVNSYEQYF. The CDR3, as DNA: TGTGCCAGCAGCTCAGTTAACTCCTACGAGCAGTACTTC.

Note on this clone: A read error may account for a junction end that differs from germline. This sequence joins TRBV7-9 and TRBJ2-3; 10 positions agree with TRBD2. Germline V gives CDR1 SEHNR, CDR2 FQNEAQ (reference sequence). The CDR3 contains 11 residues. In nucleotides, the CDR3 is TGCGGGACTAGCGTAACAGATACGCAGTATTTT. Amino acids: CGTSVTDTQYF.

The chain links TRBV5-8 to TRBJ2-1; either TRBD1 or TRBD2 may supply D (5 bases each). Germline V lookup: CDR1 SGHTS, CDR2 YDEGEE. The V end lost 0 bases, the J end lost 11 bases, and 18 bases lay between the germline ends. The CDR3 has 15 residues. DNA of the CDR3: TGTGCCAGCAGCTTGGTCCCCCCCCTAGGGGAGAAGCAGTTCTTC. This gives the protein CASSLVPPLGEKQFF.

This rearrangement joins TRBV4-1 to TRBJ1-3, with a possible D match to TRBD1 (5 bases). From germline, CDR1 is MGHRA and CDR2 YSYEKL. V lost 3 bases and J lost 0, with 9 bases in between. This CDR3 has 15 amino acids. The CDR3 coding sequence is TGCGCCAGCAGCCACGGGGGGAGCTCTGGAAACACCATATATTTT. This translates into CASSHGGSSGNTIYF.

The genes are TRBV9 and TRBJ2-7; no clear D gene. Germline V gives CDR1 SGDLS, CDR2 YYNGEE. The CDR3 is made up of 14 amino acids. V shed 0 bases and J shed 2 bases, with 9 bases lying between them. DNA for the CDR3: TGTGCCAGCAGCGTAGGACCCGCTCCCTACGAGCAGTACTTC. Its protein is CASSVGPAPYEQYF.

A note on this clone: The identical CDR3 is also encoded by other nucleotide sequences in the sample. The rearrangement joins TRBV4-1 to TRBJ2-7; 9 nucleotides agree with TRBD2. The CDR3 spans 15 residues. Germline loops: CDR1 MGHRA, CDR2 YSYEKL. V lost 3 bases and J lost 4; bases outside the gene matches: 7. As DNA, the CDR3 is TGCGCCAGCAGCCAGCTTAGCGGGGGCCCGTACGAGCAGTACTTC. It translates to CASSQLSGGPYEQYF.

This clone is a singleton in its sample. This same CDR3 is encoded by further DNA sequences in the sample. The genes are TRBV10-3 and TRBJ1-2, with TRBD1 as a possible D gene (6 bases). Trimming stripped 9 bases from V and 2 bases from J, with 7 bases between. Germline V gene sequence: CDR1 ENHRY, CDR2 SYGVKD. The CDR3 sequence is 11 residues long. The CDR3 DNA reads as TGTGCCATAGGGGGGAACTATGGCTACACCTTC. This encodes CAIGGNYGYTF.

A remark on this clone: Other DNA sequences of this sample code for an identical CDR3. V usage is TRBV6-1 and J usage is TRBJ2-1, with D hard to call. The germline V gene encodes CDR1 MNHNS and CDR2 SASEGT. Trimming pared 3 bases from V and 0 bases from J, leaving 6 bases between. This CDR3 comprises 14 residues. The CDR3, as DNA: TGTGCCAGCAGTGAGGGTAGCTCCTACAATGAGCAGTTCTTC. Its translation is CASSEGSSYNEQFF.

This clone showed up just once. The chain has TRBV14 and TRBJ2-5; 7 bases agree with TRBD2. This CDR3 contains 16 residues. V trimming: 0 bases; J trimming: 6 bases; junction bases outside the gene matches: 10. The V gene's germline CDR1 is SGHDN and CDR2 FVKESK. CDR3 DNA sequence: TGTGCCAGCAGCCAAGATCTGGTGGGACTACCTAAGACCCAGTACTTC. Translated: CASSQDLVGLPKTQYF.

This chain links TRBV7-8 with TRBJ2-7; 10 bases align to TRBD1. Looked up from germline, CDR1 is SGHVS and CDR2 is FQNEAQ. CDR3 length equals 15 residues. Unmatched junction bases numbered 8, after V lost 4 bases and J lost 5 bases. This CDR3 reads CASSSLGGTGDEQYF. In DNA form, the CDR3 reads TGTGCCAGCAGCTCTCTGGGGGGGACAGGGGACGAGCAGTACTTC.

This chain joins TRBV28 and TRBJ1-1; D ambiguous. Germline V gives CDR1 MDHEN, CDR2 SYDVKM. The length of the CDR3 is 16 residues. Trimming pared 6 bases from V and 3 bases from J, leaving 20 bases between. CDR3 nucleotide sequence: TGTGCCAGCAGCCTGATTCCAGGAGCGCCTCACACTGAAGCTTTCTTT. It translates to CASSLIPGAPHTEAFF.

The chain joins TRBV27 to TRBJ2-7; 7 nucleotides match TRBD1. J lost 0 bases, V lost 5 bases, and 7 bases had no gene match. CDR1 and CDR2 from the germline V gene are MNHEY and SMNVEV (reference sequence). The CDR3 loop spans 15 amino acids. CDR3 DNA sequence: TGTGCCAGCAGTATTTTCCGGGACAGCTCCTACGAGCAGTACTTC. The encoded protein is CASSIFRDSSYEQYF.